This TCR beta chain was profiled in a study of T cell responses to AZD1222 COVID-19 vaccine (dated by TCRdb to the early 2020s). Notes on the research overall: TCR sequencing was performed for 230 to 250 trial participants, of whom 200 to 220 were given two doses of AZD1222 and around 25 were given two doses of MenACWY control vaccine. Trial participants were enrolled into age subgroups of 18-55, 56-69 and 70-plus years, which contained about 150, 28 and 57 TCR-sequenced participants, respectively. On the study overall, not on this receptor specifically: In the small 56-69-year group, the increase in depth fell short of significance, most likely because of low power. Spike-specific TCR breadth and depth rose significantly after two AZD1222 doses compared with day 0 and with MenACWY recipients. Conclusions about previously exposed vaccinees are limited because only 5 or 6 AZD1222 recipients were SARS-CoV-2 seropositive at baseline. Reportedly, close to half of the unique spike-specific TCRs recognized epitopes lying outside the regions that are mutated in the B.1.351 and B.1.1.7 variants. Because no day 14 peak-response samples were available, the repertoires could be characterized only after the peak T cell response. Most participants were white British and females outnumbered males, and the authors suggested that clonal diversity may have been underestimated. CD4 TCRs associated with the vaccine covered the entire spike protein, and the dominant responses were in regions 160-218 and 743-854.

The CDR3 regions of human TCRbeta chains were analyzed by immunosequencing. Regarding the original processing steps: Repertoire TCRs were matched against a reference library of SARS-CoV-2-specific TCRs generated with the MIRA antigen-specificity platform. Breadth was defined as the fraction of unique TCRs that were SARS-CoV-2-associated, and depth was defined as the fraction of total T cells that were SARS-CoV-2-associated. Using the MIRA data, each spike-specific TCR was assigned both to the spike region to which the TCR was reactive and to a CD4 or CD8 class. Log10-transformed breadth and depth values were compared by one-way ANOVA with Sidak's multiple comparisons tests. TCRdb mirrors the immuneACCESS table, restricted to in-frame sequences. Some clones are absent from its copies; in checked studies, under half trace to an unresolved V gene, and the reason for the others is unknown. The V and J calls and clone size are taken from that table; D and trimming were inferred from the DNA. The sample contains some 150,000 clones, about nine tenths of them found a single time. Over 8% of the sample is taken by the ten largest.

For this clone: The clone's antigen remains unknown. No base quality values were provided; no much bigger clone lies one nucleotide off.

In light of the paper, this sample's time point label describes: about 28 days (+/-7) after the second vaccine dose. AZD1222 recipients with second doses at about 4 weeks or about 12 weeks were pooled, because spike-specific TCR depth and breadth did not differ between schedules. Samples from vaccinated people were obtained from the UK trials COV001 and COV002, which included a single-blind randomized controlled phase 2/3 trial of AZD1222 (ChAdOx1 nCoV-19) in healthy adults. For TCRbeta chain sequencing, PBMC samples were collected from trial participants at day 0 and at day 28 after the second dose. The TCR originated in an adult who received the AZD1222 COVID-19 vaccine. Sequenced here: peripheral blood, sampled 28 days after the second AZD1222 dose.

In nucleotides, the sequence is TGTGCCAGCAGCCTTCTAGTCTTTGAGCAGTTCTTC. It codes for CASSLLVFEQFF. The chain was built from TRBV6-2 or TRBV6-3 and TRBJ2-1; the D gene identity is not certain. The CDR3 spans 12 residues, from the cysteine through the phenylalanine. CDR3 DNA only is kept here, 36 bases in frame from base 1. Trimming costs V 6 bases and J 9 bases, and their ends lie 12 bases apart. The germline V gene sets CDR1 to MNHEY and CDR2 to SVGEGT.